What follows are 10 T cell receptor beta chains derived from one specimen sequenced in a study of blood T cell repertoires in COVID-19. Profiled with immunoSEQ multiplex PCR; TCRdb holds only in-frame clones, not every one. The table shows 250,000 to 300,000 clones, with roughly 91% occurring only once. The sample was PBMCs or T cells enriched from blood (not recorded which). Receptors were obtained from a woman aged 55-75 years who had recovered from COVID-19.

J is TRBJ1-1 and V is TRBV30, with D tentatively TRBD1 (5 bases). The CDR3 consists of 13 residues. Trimming left V 0 bases short and J 8 bases short, with 13 bases between. Per germline, CDR1 GTSNPN and CDR2 SVGIG (reference sequence). The CDR3 protein is CAWSVLVRGEAFF. For the CDR3, the DNA is TGTGCCTGGAGTGTACTTGTCCGGGGGGAAGCTTTCTTT.

In nucleotides, the CDR3 is TGTGCCACCAGTGACAGGGGTGAAAAACTGTTTTTT. This sequence encodes CATSDRGEKLFF. The chain recombines TRBV24-1 with TRBJ1-4; maybe TRBD1 (6 bases). Germline CDR1 reads KGHDR; CDR2 reads SFDVKD. Trimming left V 4 bases short and J 7 bases short, with 6 bases between. The CDR3 is 12 residues long.

The genes are TRBV7-8 and TRBJ2-5, with D possibly matching TRBD2 (5 bases). Per the germline V gene, CDR1 is SGHVS and CDR2 is FQNEAQ. Trimming stripped 1 base from V and 4 bases from J, with 19 bases between. CDR3 length equals 17 residues. CDR3 region: CASSLVPGAREGETQYF. CDR3 DNA: TGTGCCAGCAGCTTAGTGCCGGGTGCACGGGAAGGAGAGACCCAGTACTTC.

The chain uses TRBV10-3 and TRBJ2-7, with 10 positions matching TRBD2. After removal of 10 bases from V and 4 bases from J, the junction contained 13 bases not matched to a gene. The CDR3 has 15 amino acids. Germline V lookup: CDR1 ENHRY, CDR2 SYGVKD. This CDR3 reads CATGASGGPTYEQYF. CDR3 bases: TGTGCCACTGGGGCTAGCGGGGGCCCCACATACGAGCAGTACTTC.

The chain has TRBV2 and TRBJ1-2, with 8 bases fitting TRBD1. CDR1 is SNHLY and CDR2 is FYNNEI in the germline V gene. This CDR3 is 12 amino acids long. The junction had 5 bases not matched to a gene; V was cut back by 10 bases and J by 4 bases. The CDR3 is CATRTGIYGYTF. CDR3 nucleotides: TGTGCCACCAGGACAGGGATCTATGGCTACACCTTC.

The genes are TRBV5-1 and TRBJ2-3; 10 nucleotides line up with TRBD2. This CDR3 has 14 residues. The germline gives CDR1 SGHRS, CDR2 YFSETQ. The V gene end was trimmed by 5 bases and the J gene end by 4 bases; junction bases not matched to a gene: 4. The CDR3 DNA follows: TGCGCCAGCAGGGGTAGCGGGAGGCCAGATACGCAGTATTTT. This encodes CASRGSGRPDTQYF.

The chain is built from TRBV10-3 and TRBJ2-2; possibly TRBD2 for D (5 bases). Trimming removed 4 bases from V and 4 bases from J, with 10 bases in between. The CDR3 totals 14 residues. Per germline, CDR1 ENHRY and CDR2 SYGVKD. CDR3: CAISASPGTGELFF. CDR3 sequence (DNA): TGTGCCATCAGTGCTAGCCCCGGCACCGGGGAGCTGTTTTTT.

This clone was found a few times. This chain joins TRBV5-4 and TRBJ1-2; perhaps TRBD1 as D (6 bases). This CDR3 comprises 13 residues. Trimming shortened V by 5 bases and J by 2 bases, and 10 bases separated the two germline ends. Germline V gives CDR1 SGHNT, CDR2 YYREEE (reference sequence). CDR3 sequence (DNA): TGTGCCAGCAGACCACAGGGAAACTATGGCTACACCTTC. This gives the protein CASRPQGNYGYTF.

This chain connects TRBV19 to TRBJ2-2, with TRBD2 matching over 13 bases. The CDR3 is 16 amino acids. Germline CDR1 LNHDA, CDR2 SQIVND (reference sequence). The V and J ends lost 6 bases and 0 bases, in that order; junction bases with no gene match: 1. CDR3 nucleotide sequence: TGTGCCAGTAGAGGACTAGCGGGGGCGAACACCGGGGAGCTGTTTTTT. It codes for CASRGLAGANTGELFF.

The chain combines TRBV6-5 with TRBJ1-5; 7 bases agree with TRBD1. Germline CDR1 MNHEY, CDR2 SVGAGI. This CDR3 has 15 residues. V shed 2 bases, J shed 5 bases, and the junction held 6 bases outside the gene matches. The DNA of the CDR3 is TGTGCCAGCAGTTACGGCGGGACAGTAGATCAGCCCCAGCATTTT. This sequence encodes CASSYGGTVDQPQHF.